This T cell receptor (beta chain) was sequenced during a study of control samples from healthy donors and cancer patients (dated by TCRdb to between 2020 and 2021). For this clone: Its target antigen remains unknown. No much larger clone is present one base from it, and per-base qualities are unavailable.

The library was built by means of the immunoSEQ multiplex PCR assay. Entries here come from immuneACCESS through TCRdb and include only in-frame sequences with V and J called. Some clones fail to appear in such tables; in the studies checked, an unresolved V gene covers under half of the shortfall, and the cause of the remainder is unknown. Counted in this sample were tens of thousands of clones; about nine tenths of them appeared once. 12% of the sample rests with the top ten. The origin of this receptor is a man aged 45 to 65 with lung cancer. Sequenced: PBMCs.

The nucleotides read TGTGCCAGCAGCGTTCGGGGGGGGACAGGCACAGATACGCAGTATTTT. It is translated as CASSVRGGTGTDTQYF. This sequence uses TRBV9 and TRBJ2-3; TRBD2 is a weak D gene call, 8 bases matching. The CDR3 starts with the cysteine, ends with the phenylalanine, and has 16 residues. The sequence is cut down to CDR3 DNA, 48 bases in frame from base 1. Taken from the germline V gene, the CDR1 and CDR2 loops are SGDLS and YYNGEE. The V end loses 2 bases and the J end loses 1 base, and a stretch of 14 bases separates them. Reference TRBV9 and TRBJ2-3 proteins supply the regions before and after the CDR3; the full variable domain is: DSGVTQTPKHLITATGQRVTLRCSPRSGDLSVYWYQQSLDQGLQFLIQYYNGEERAKGNILERFSAQQFPDLHSELNLSSLELGDSALYFCASSVRGGTGTDTQYFGPGTRLTVL.